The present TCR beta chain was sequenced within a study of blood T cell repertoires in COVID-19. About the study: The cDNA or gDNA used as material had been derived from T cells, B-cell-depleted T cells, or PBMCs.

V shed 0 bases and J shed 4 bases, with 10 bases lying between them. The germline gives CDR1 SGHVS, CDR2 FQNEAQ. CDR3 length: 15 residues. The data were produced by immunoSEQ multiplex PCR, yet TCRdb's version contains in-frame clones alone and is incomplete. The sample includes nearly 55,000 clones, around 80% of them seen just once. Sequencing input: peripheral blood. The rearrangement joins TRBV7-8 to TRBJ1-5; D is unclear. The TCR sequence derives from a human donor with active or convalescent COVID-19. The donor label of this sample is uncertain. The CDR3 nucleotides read TGTGCCAGCAGCTTAGCCTCGGCCGGGAATCAGCCCCAGCATTTT. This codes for CASSLASAGNQPQHF.